This T cell receptor (beta chain) was identified during a study of Tregs in tolerant kidney transplant recipients. Study results and limitations: Antigen-driven expansion was suggested because donor-specific Tregs expanded more than all Tregs in tolerant patients.

This table comes from immunoSEQ multiplex PCR, and its TCRdb copy is limited to in-frame clones, with some not included. This sample contains 12,000 to 15,000 clones. As to this clone: What it binds is not known. The CDR3 is cut off 3 residues early in the read; its end comes from the germline J gene.

Mixed chimerism was transient after nonmyeloablative marrow transplants from related graft donors. The CDR3 is 14 residues long. Germline V lookup: CDR1 SGHKS, CDR2 YYEKEE (reference sequence). The sample was CD4+ T cells from blood (PBMCs), taken 12 months after the transplant. The chain joins TRBV5-5 to TRBJ1-6, with TRBD1 matching over 9 bases. The source of this sequence is a human patient who received a combined kidney and bone marrow transplant. The T cells may partly be graft donor cells. The CDR3 loop reads CASSLPGQGLPLHF. CDR3 bases read: TGTGCCAGCAGCCTCCCGGGACAGGGTTTGCCC.